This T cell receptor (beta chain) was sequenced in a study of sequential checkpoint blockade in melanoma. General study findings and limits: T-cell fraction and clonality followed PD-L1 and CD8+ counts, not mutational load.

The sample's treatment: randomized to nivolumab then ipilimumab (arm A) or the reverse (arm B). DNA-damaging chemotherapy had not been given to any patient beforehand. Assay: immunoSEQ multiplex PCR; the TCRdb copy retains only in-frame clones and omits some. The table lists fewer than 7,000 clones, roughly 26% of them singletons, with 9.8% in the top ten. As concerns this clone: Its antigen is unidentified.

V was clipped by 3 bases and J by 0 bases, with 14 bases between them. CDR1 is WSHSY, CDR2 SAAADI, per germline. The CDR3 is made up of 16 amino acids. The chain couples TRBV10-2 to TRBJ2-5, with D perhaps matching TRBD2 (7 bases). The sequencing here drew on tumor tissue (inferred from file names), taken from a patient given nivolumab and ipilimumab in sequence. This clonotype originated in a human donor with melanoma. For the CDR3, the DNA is TGCGCCAGCAGTGAATGGGGGGGCCCCAACCAAGAGACCCAGTACTTC. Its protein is CASSEWGGPNQETQYF.